These 30 T cell receptor beta chains originate from one sample sequenced in a study of immune cell composition in non-small cell lung cancer. Normal lung sampling was at least 3 cm from the tumour, as distant as possible. Here immunoSEQ multiplex PCR was the method, and the copy in TCRdb shows in-frame clones only, minus some. Of around 9,000 clones detected, 60% to 85% appear once; the ten largest clones hold about 13%. The specimen was non-adjacent lung tissue. These TCRs come from a human donor with non-small cell lung cancer.

The rearrangement uses TRBV29-1 and TRBJ1-2; no reliable D call. The length of the CDR3 is 15 residues. The V and J ends lost 1 base and 7 bases respectively, with 19 bases between them. Germline V gives CDR1 SQVTM, CDR2 ANQGSEA. The CDR3 spells CSVEVYPQGRLGYTF. Written as DNA, the CDR3 is TGCAGCGTTGAAGTATATCCCCAAGGGAGGCTTGGCTACACCTTC.

This chain connects TRBV2 to TRBJ1-5; weak D call: TRBD1 (6 bases). V was trimmed by 8 bases and J by 4 bases, leaving 15 bases between them. The CDR3 is 14 amino acids. CDR1 is SNHLY and CDR2 is FYNNEI in the germline V gene. Here the CDR3 reads CASRQTGRNQPQHF. The CDR3 nucleotides read TGTGCCAGCCGTCAGACAGGCCGTAATCAGCCCCAGCATTTT.

This sequence joins TRBV5-1 and TRBJ2-1; D perhaps matches TRBD2 (5 bases). The CDR3 extends over 13 amino acids. The germline gives CDR1 SGHRS, CDR2 YFSETQ. With 7 bases removed from V and 6 bases from J, the gap between germline ends came to 14 bases. The CDR3 nucleotides read TGCGCCAGCGCTAGCTTATCGGGCAATGAGCAGTTCTTC. Amino acids: CASASLSGNEQFF.

The chain combines TRBV19 with TRBJ2-1, with 8 positions matching TRBD2. This CDR3 comprises 16 residues. CDR1 LNHDA and CDR2 SQIVND come from the germline V gene (reference sequence). V dropped 0 bases and J dropped 8; count of bases not matched to a gene: 9. This CDR3 is CASSIDPAGEYYEQFF. CDR3 sequence (DNA): TGTGCCAGTAGTATAGACCCAGCGGGGGAATACTATGAGCAGTTCTTC. Combining the CDR3 with reference TRBV19 and TRBJ2-1 gives the whole variable domain DGGITQSPKYLFRKEGQNVTLSCEQNLNHDAMYWYRQDPGQGLRLIYYSQIVNDFQKGDIAEGYSVSREKKESFPLTVTSAQKNPTAFYLCASSIDPAGEYYEQFFGPGTRLTVL.

V is TRBV11-2 and J is TRBJ1-3, with D unresolved. Trimming stripped 3 bases from V and 0 bases from J, with 12 bases between. CDR1 is SGHAT and CDR2 is FQNNGV in the germline V gene. CDR3 length: 16 amino acids. CDR3 DNA: TGTGCCAGCAGCTTGGACCGGGTGCACTCTGGAAACACCATATATTTT. This translates into CASSLDRVHSGNTIYF.

This clone was detected only a few times. The chain is built from TRBV27 and TRBJ2-7; D call uncertain. The CDR3 spans 15 residues. CDR1 is MNHEY and CDR2 is SMNVEV in the germline V gene (reference sequence). Trimming pared 3 bases from V and 6 bases from J, leaving 18 bases between. The CDR3 spells CASSFSKDGLSEQYF. As DNA, the CDR3 is TGTGCCAGCAGTTTCTCTAAGGATGGCCTCTCCGAGCAGTACTTC.

The chain recombines TRBV11-2 with TRBJ1-4; no definite D call. The CDR3 runs to 17 residues. Germline lookup yields CDR1 SGHAT and CDR2 FQNNGV. V was shortened by 4 bases and J by 0 bases, with 15 bases between the two germline ends. In DNA, the CDR3 is TGTGCCAGCAGCTCCCCCGACCCGTGGGCAACTAATGAAAAACTGTTTTTT. Amino acid sequence: CASSSPDPWATNEKLFF.

This chain links TRBV19 with TRBJ2-2; D remains unclear. The CDR3 has 13 residues. The V end was cut by 3 bases, the J end by 8 bases, with 10 bases between. From germline, CDR1 is LNHDA and CDR2 SQIVND (reference sequence). CDR3 coding DNA: TGTGCCAGTAGTATGAACTGGATGGGGGAGCTGTTTTTT. Residues: CASSMNWMGELFF.

The rearrangement joins TRBV7-2 to TRBJ2-1; 7 bases map to TRBD2. Germline V lookup: CDR1 SGHTA, CDR2 FQGNSA. The ends lost 5 bases at V and 3 bases at J; junction bases unmatched: 10. The CDR3 contains 16 residues. CDR3 protein: CASSKRGTGGYNEQFF. CDR3 DNA sequence: TGTGCCAGCAGCAAACGCGGGACGGGGGGCTACAATGAGCAGTTCTTC.

By share, this clone counts as medium-sized (0.01 to 0.1%). The identical CDR3 is also encoded by other nucleotide sequences in the sample. V usage is TRBV7-2 and J usage is TRBJ2-7; D possibly corresponds to TRBD2 (6 bases). Germline V gives CDR1 SGHTA, CDR2 FQGNSA. V was pared by 5 bases and J by 2 bases, with 13 bases between. This CDR3 is built from 14 residues. The CDR3 loop reads CASSAYSGPYEQYF. DNA of the CDR3: TGTGCCAGCAGCGCCTATAGCGGCCCCTACGAGCAGTACTTC.

This clone was seen a few times. The V gene is TRBV27, the J gene TRBJ1-1, with 9 bases fitting TRBD1. Trimming cost V 9 bases and J 5 bases; bases outside gene matches: 7. CDR3 length: 13 residues. Germline V lookup: CDR1 MNHEY, CDR2 SMNVEV (reference sequence). The DNA for the CDR3 is TGTGCCAGTCGGGACAGGGCGAGGACTGAAGCTTTCTTT. As protein: CASRDRARTEAFF.

J is TRBJ2-2 and V is TRBV9; the D gene is possibly TRBD1 (5 bases). Germline assignment: CDR1 SGDLS and CDR2 YYNGEE. The CDR3 is 15 residues long. The V end was cut by 1 base, the J end by 5 bases, with 12 bases between. In DNA, the CDR3 is TGTGCCAGCAGCGTAATGCAATCAGGGACCGGGGAGCTGTTTTTT. Protein: CASSVMQSGTGELFF.

The rearrangement links TRBV6-5 to TRBJ1-6, with D possibly matching TRBD1 (6 bases). The CDR3 contains 13 residues. Per germline, CDR1 MNHEY and CDR2 SVGAGI. The V gene lost 6 bases and the J gene lost 10 bases, with 13 bases spanning the gap. CDR3 DNA sequence: TGTGCCAGCAGCGGGGGCTCGAGATCACCCCTCCACTTT. Its translation is CASSGGSRSPLHF.

This rearrangement joins TRBV7-2 to TRBJ2-3, with D maybe TRBD2 (7 bases). Germline CDR1 is SGHTA and CDR2 is FQGNSA. V lost 5 bases and J lost 4, with 22 bases in between. This CDR3 comprises 17 residues. The CDR3 DNA reads as TGTGCCAGCAGCCCTGGGGGGGGCCCCCGAAAGGCAGATACGCAGTATTTT. Its protein is CASSPGGGPRKADTQYF.

CDR3 residues: CASSSLGTRPYNEQFF. DNA for the CDR3: TGTGCCAGCAGTTCCTTGGGGACTAGACCCTACAATGAGCAGTTCTTC. The V call is TRBV28, the J call TRBJ2-1; 8 bases map to TRBD2. The CDR3 runs 16 residues. V trimming: 4 bases; J trimming: 2 bases; junction bases outside the gene matches: 7. Germline V lookup: CDR1 MDHEN, CDR2 SYDVKM.

This clone was picked up a small number of times. The chain couples TRBV6-1 to TRBJ2-1; TRBD2 matches 14 bases. V dropped 4 bases and J dropped 7; count of bases not matched to a gene: 6. This CDR3 is 16 amino acids long. Germline CDR1 and CDR2: MNHNS and SASEGT. The CDR3 here is CASSGWTSGGTNEQFF. DNA of the CDR3: TGTGCCAGCAGTGGGTGGACTAGCGGGGGGACTAATGAGCAGTTCTTC.

The chain couples TRBV7-9 to TRBJ2-5; a weak D match, TRBD1 (5 bases). The CDR3 consists of 14 residues. V was pared by 5 bases and J by 2 bases, with 12 bases between. From germline, CDR1 is SEHNR and CDR2 FQNEAQ (reference sequence). CDR3 DNA sequence: TGTGCCAGCAGCACCTCGGACAAGCAAGAGACCCAGTACTTC. Amino acid sequence: CASSTSDKQETQYF.

The chain couples TRBV30 to TRBJ2-7; the match to TRBD1 covers 12 bases. The CDR3 has 15 residues. Germline-derived CDR1 and CDR2 are GTSNPN and SVGIG (reference sequence). Trimming took 4 bases from V and 5 from J; bases not matched to a gene: 9. The CDR3 sequence: CAWKGQGAVRDEQYF. CDR3 DNA sequence: TGTGCCTGGAAGGGACAGGGGGCCGTGAGGGACGAGCAGTACTTC. The whole variable domain, filled in from reference TRBV30 and TRBJ2-7, reads SQTIHQWPATLVQPVGSPLSLECTVEGTSNPNLYWYRQAAGRGLQLLFYSVGIGQISSEVPQNLSASRPQDRQFILSSKKLLLSDSGFYLCAWKGQGAVRDEQYFGPGTRLTVT.

V usage is TRBV11-2 and J usage is TRBJ2-6; D possibly matches TRBD1 or TRBD2 (5 bases each). The CDR3 length is 16 residues. Deletions cut 5 bases from V and 4 bases from J, with 15 bases between. CDR1 is SGHAT, CDR2 FQNNGV, per germline. The CDR3 spells CASSHGTGLGANVLTF. The CDR3 DNA follows: TGTGCCAGCAGCCACGGGACGGGCCTCGGGGCCAACGTCCTGACTTTC. Full variable domain (missing parts from reference TRBV11-2 and TRBJ2-6): EAGVAQSPRYKIIEKRQSVAFWCNPISGHATLYWYQQILGQGPKLLIQFQNNGVVDDSQLPKDRFSAERLKGVDSTLKIQPAKLEDSAVYLCASSHGTGLGANVLTFGAGSRLTVL.

V is TRBV28 and J is TRBJ2-7; D unclear. The germline V gene encodes CDR1 MDHEN and CDR2 SYDVKM. There are 12 residues in the CDR3. V lost 2 bases and J lost 5, with 7 bases in between. The CDR3 DNA follows: TGTGCCAGCAGTTTAAATCCGAACGAGCAGTACTTC. Its translation is CASSLNPNEQYF.

CDR3 sequence (DNA): TGCGCCAGCAGCCCCCCCGACAGGGAACTCTACGAGCAGTACTTC. This encodes CASSPPDRELYEQYF. V is TRBV4-3 and J is TRBJ2-7, with 7 positions matching TRBD1. The germline V gene has CDR1 LGHNA and CDR2 YSLEER. V dropped 4 bases and J dropped 3; count of bases not matched to a gene: 9. This CDR3 spans 15 amino acids.

This chain connects TRBV28 to TRBJ1-5; D gene unclear. CDR1 is MDHEN and CDR2 is SYDVKM in the germline V gene. V gave up 5 bases and J gave up 9 bases, with 11 bases separating them. This CDR3 comprises 12 residues. The CDR3 region is CASSPGRGPQHF. The CDR3 nucleotides read TGTGCCAGCAGTCCCGGTCGGGGGCCCCAGCATTTT. Variable domain in full (rest from reference TRBV28 and TRBJ1-5): DVKVTQSSRYLVKRTGEKVFLECVQDMDHENMFWYRQDPGLGLRLIYFSYDVKMKEKGDIPEGYSVSREKKERFSLILESASTNQTSMYLCASSPGRGPQHFGDGTRLSIL.

The gene calls are TRBV28 and TRBJ2-7, with a weak D call TRBD2 (6 bases). The CDR3 length is 14 residues. Germline CDR1 reads MDHEN; CDR2 reads SYDVKM. Trimming cost V 2 bases and J 2 bases, with 10 bases left between them. The CDR3 loop reads CASSLAGLTYEQYF. In nucleotides, the CDR3 is TGTGCCAGCAGTTTAGCGGGGCTCACCTACGAGCAGTACTTC.

This chain uses TRBV2 with TRBJ1-3; the D is unclear. Germline V gene lookup returns CDR1 SNHLY and CDR2 FYNNEI. Deletions cut 4 bases from V and 0 bases from J, with 7 bases between. This CDR3 contains 14 residues. CDR3 amino acids: CASSGRSSGNTIYF. CDR3 coding DNA: TGTGCCAGCAGTGGGAGAAGCTCTGGAAACACCATATATTTT. Drawing the rest from reference TRBV2 and TRBJ1-3, the complete variable domain is EPEVTQTPSHQVTQMGQEVILRCVPISNHLYFYWYRQILGQKVEFLVSFYNNEISEKSEIFDDQFSVERPDGSNFTLKIRSTKLEDSAMYFCASSGRSSGNTIYFGEGSWLTVV.

For this clone: This is likely a read error, given that the CDR3 carries no conserved phenylalanine or tryptophan at its end. Because the CDR3's place on the DNA is in doubt, the DNA is left out and the CDR3 is given as listed by TCRdb. V and J are TRBV15 and TRBJ2-4; no check of the table's D call, TRBD2, against the DNA was made. The CDR3 adds up to 8 amino acids, both ends counted. CDR1 is LNHNV and CDR2 is YYDKDF in the germline V gene (reference sequence). The CDR3 reads CATSRDRD.

J is TRBJ1-2 and V is TRBV19; no firm D call. V gave up 4 bases and J gave up 2 bases, with 11 bases separating them. CDR1 is LNHDA, CDR2 SQIVND, per germline (reference sequence). This CDR3 is built from 14 residues. This CDR3 is CASSSPPKNYGYTF. In nucleotides, the CDR3 is TGTGCCAGTAGTAGCCCCCCGAAGAACTATGGCTACACCTTC.

The genes are TRBV5-1 and TRBJ2-1; 8 bases match TRBD2. With V trimmed by 5 bases and J by 7 bases, 17 bases remained unmatched. Germline CDR1 reads SGHRS; CDR2 reads YFSETQ. CDR3 size: 17 residues. The CDR3 is CASRLSSGLGGRNEQFF. The DNA for the CDR3 is TGCGCCAGCAGATTGTCGTCGGGACTAGGGGGAAGGAATGAGCAGTTCTTC. The full variable domain, completed using reference TRBV5-1 and TRBJ2-1, is KAGVTQTPRYLIKTRGQQVTLSCSPISGHRSVSWYQQTPGQGLQFLFEYFSETQRNKGNFPGRFSGRQFSNSRSEMNVSTLELGDSALYLCASRLSSGLGGRNEQFFGPGTRLTVL.

The chain employs TRBV13 and TRBJ1-1; D gene unclear. The germline CDR1 and CDR2 sequences are PRHDT and FYEKMQ (reference sequence). Trimming pared 4 bases from V and 5 bases from J, leaving 11 bases between. CDR3 length: 13 residues. CDR3 in amino acids: CASSSQSGTEAFF. The CDR3 nucleotides read TGTGCCAGCAGCTCACAGAGCGGGACTGAAGCTTTCTTT.

This sequence joins TRBV28 and TRBJ2-7; TRBD1 aligns across 7 bases. This CDR3 has 16 residues. Germline V CDR1 and CDR2: MDHEN, SYDVKM. The ends lost 8 bases at V and 1 base at J; junction bases unmatched: 14. The CDR3 protein is CASRTGTAESSYEQYF. CDR3 coding DNA: TGTGCCAGCCGAACCGGGACAGCAGAGTCGTCCTACGAGCAGTACTTC. Based on the CDR3 plus reference TRBV28 and TRBJ2-7, the full variable domain is DVKVTQSSRYLVKRTGEKVFLECVQDMDHENMFWYRQDPGLGLRLIYFSYDVKMKEKGDIPEGYSVSREKKERFSLILESASTNQTSMYLCASRTGTAESSYEQYFGPGTRLTVT.

About this clone: Within the sample, other DNA sequences also encode this same CDR3. Written as DNA, the CDR3 is TGTGCCAGCAGTTCCGGACGGCTCTCTGGGGCCAACGTCCTGACTTTC. As protein: CASSSGRLSGANVLTF. This rearrangement joins TRBV27 to TRBJ2-6, with D uncertain. Trimming pared 4 bases from V and 0 bases from J, leaving 10 bases between. Germline CDR1 is MNHEY and CDR2 is SMNVEV (reference sequence). This CDR3 has 16 residues.